These 18 T cell receptor beta chains came from one sample sequenced in a study of T cell repertoires in cytomegalovirus infection. TCRdb itself ran the reads through MiXCR, one entry per CDR3 protein. The data contain fewer than 200,000 distinct CDR3 sequences, about an eighth of them singletons. Sequencing was performed on PBMCs. The receptors were sampled from a human donor in good health (CMV status not recorded). Some clones in this sample may be carry-over from other donors' samples.

V gene TRBV28 combines with J gene TRBJ1-1, with a weak D call TRBD1 (6 bases). Germline V lookup: CDR1 MDHEN, CDR2 SYDVKM. This CDR3 spans 16 amino acids. Trimming pared 7 bases from V and 4 bases from J, leaving 22 bases between. CDR3 DNA sequence: TGTGCCAGCACCATTGGGGGGGCGGCTTGGGGCACTGAAGCTTTCTTT. Translating it yields CASTIGGAAWGTEAFF.

In this sample, this clonotype turned up many times. The chain uses TRBV7-2 and TRBJ2-1; D not certain. The CDR3 length is 15 residues. In germline, CDR1 is SGHTA, CDR2 FQGNSA. The V end was cut by 5 bases, the J end by 5 bases, with 16 bases between. For the CDR3, the DNA is TGTGCCAGCAGCCGTTTATGGGCAGTAGACAATGAGCAGTTCTTC. Protein: CASSRLWAVDNEQFF. The whole variable domain, remainder taken from reference TRBV7-2 and TRBJ2-1, is GAGVSQSPSNKVTEKGKDVELRCDPISGHTALYWYRQSLGQGLEFLIYFQGNSAPDKSGLPSDRFSAERTGGSVSTLTIQRTQQEDSAVYLCASSRLWAVDNEQFFGPGTRLTVL.

The table lists this clonotype with many counts. The chain joins TRBV28 to TRBJ2-1, with D uncertain. Between the trimmed V and J ends, which lost 2 bases and 5 bases, there was a span of 7 bases. The CDR3 consists of 13 residues. Looked up from germline, CDR1 is MDHEN and CDR2 is SYDVKM. For the CDR3, the DNA is TGTGCCAGCAGTTTAGTCGGAAACAATGAGCAGTTCTTC. Its protein is CASSLVGNNEQFF.

This clonotype was recorded many times. The rearrangement uses TRBV7-2 and TRBJ1-3, with 7 bases identical to TRBD1. The germline gives CDR1 SGHTA, CDR2 FQGNSA. The CDR3 spans 15 residues. Trimming removed 3 bases from V and 4 bases from J; junction bases left unmatched: 6. The CDR3 spells CASSFRQGGGNTIYF. DNA for the CDR3: TGTGCCAGCAGCTTTCGACAGGGTGGAGGAAACACCATATATTTT.

This clonotype was picked up a small number of times. The J gene is TRBJ2-7, the V gene TRBV6-6; D could derive from TRBD1 or TRBD2 (5 bases each). V lost 6 bases and J 7 bases, leaving 13 bases between the germline ends. The CDR3 is 12 residues long. The germline CDR1 and CDR2 sequences are MNHNY and SVGAGI (reference sequence). The CDR3 spells CASSHGGAEQYF. In DNA, the CDR3 is TGTGCCAGCAGCCATGGGGGAGCGGAGCAGTACTTC.

The chain uses TRBV6-2 or TRBV6-3 and TRBJ2-1; 8 positions agree with TRBD1. Germline V gives CDR1 MNHEY, CDR2 SVGEGT. V lost 4 bases and J lost 9; bases outside the gene matches: 17. The CDR3 covers 17 residues. CDR3 in amino acids: CASSCTTGTGCSPEQFF. CDR3 sequence (DNA): TGTGCCAGCAGTTGCACAACCGGGACAGGATGTTCCCCTGAGCAGTTCTTC.

V usage is TRBV29-1 and J usage is TRBJ2-2, with 10 bases that match TRBD2. V dropped 4 bases and J dropped 5; count of bases not matched to a gene: 7. This CDR3 is 15 amino acids long. CDR1 SQVTM and CDR2 ANQGSEA come from the germline V gene. CDR3 DNA: TGCAGCGTTGGTTGGTCTAGCGGGAGTACCGGGGAGCTGTTTTTT. Protein sequence: CSVGWSSGSTGELFF.

This clonotype was seen more than once but under ten times. V gene TRBV20-1 combines with J gene TRBJ2-3; no reliable D call. V was shortened by 6 bases and J by 7 bases, with 8 bases between the two germline ends. The CDR3 sequence is 10 residues long. Germline V CDR1 and CDR2: DFQATT, SNEGSKA (reference sequence). The CDR3 protein is CSAWYNTQYF. In nucleotides, the CDR3 is TGCAGTGCGTGGTACAATACGCAGTATTTT.

The V gene is TRBV20-1, the J gene TRBJ1-5, with TRBD1 matching over 8 bases. Germline lookup yields CDR1 DFQATT and CDR2 SNEGSKA (reference sequence). Trimming at V came to 6 bases and at J to 0 bases, leaving 7 bases not matched to a gene. The CDR3 consists of 15 residues. The CDR3 sequence: CSASPGGGSNQPQHF. For the CDR3, the DNA is TGCAGTGCATCCCCAGGGGGCGGTAGCAATCAGCCCCAGCATTTT.

Here the CDR3 reads CSVEANSYEQYF. Written as DNA, the CDR3 is TGCAGCGTTGAGGCAAACTCCTACGAGCAGTACTTC. The chain combines TRBV29-1 with TRBJ2-7; D is uncertain. CDR3 length: 12 residues. Per the germline V gene, CDR1 is SQVTM and CDR2 is ANQGSEA. V shed 3 bases and J shed 0 bases, with 6 bases lying between them.

This rearrangement joins TRBV19 to TRBJ2-1, with TRBD1 as a possible D gene (6 bases). V lost 4 bases and J 12 bases, leaving 13 bases between the germline ends. Germline lookup yields CDR1 LNHDA and CDR2 SQIVND (reference sequence). This CDR3 has 12 residues. CDR3 nucleotides: TGTGCCAGTAGTACAGGGGTGTGGGCGCAGTTCTTC. This translates into CASSTGVWAQFF.

This clonotype came up a few times. J is TRBJ2-3 and V is TRBV28, with 7 bases aligning to TRBD2. The J segment lost 6 bases and the V segment lost 4 bases, leaving 7 bases of the junction unmatched. The CDR3 runs to 14 residues. Germline V gene lookup returns CDR1 MDHEN and CDR2 SYDVKM. The CDR3 coding sequence is TGTGCCAGCAGTTCCTTAGTGGGGGGGGATACGCAGTATTTT. Its protein product is CASSSLVGGDTQYF.

This clonotype has more than one count but fewer than ten. V usage is TRBV7-8 and J usage is TRBJ1-6; D unclear. In germline, CDR1 is SGHVS, CDR2 FQNEAQ. Trimming took 1 base from V and 10 from J, leaving 8 bases between them. The CDR3 totals 13 residues. In nucleotides, the CDR3 is TGTGCCAGCAGCTTAGATCCCAAGTCACCCCTCCACTTT. This translates into CASSLDPKSPLHF.

The chain recombines TRBV6-2 or TRBV6-3 with TRBJ2-5; D call uncertain. V gave up 5 bases and J gave up 2 bases, with 6 bases separating them. Germline V gene sequence: CDR1 MNHEY, CDR2 SVGEGT. The CDR3 length is 12 residues. CDR3 in DNA: TGTGCCAGCAGTGCGGCTCAAGAGACCCAGTACTTC. As protein: CASSAAQETQYF.

This chain connects TRBV10-3 to TRBJ2-2; 7 nucleotides agree with TRBD1. V shed 4 bases and J 3 bases; nucleotides not matched to a gene: 5. Germline loops: CDR1 ENHRY, CDR2 SYGVKD. This CDR3 region has 15 residues. The CDR3 is CAISAGTDYTGELFF. The CDR3 DNA reads as TGTGCCATCAGTGCCGGGACAGACTACACCGGGGAGCTGTTTTTT.

In this sample, this clonotype turned up many times. J is TRBJ2-5 and V is TRBV12-3 or TRBV12-4, with TRBD2 matching 9 bases. The CDR3 is 15 amino acids. Unmatched junction bases numbered 4, after V lost 4 bases and J lost 1 base. The CDR3 DNA is TGTGCCAGCAGTTCCTTTAGCGGGAGCCAAGAGACCCAGTACTTC. Translating gives CASSSFSGSQETQYF.

The chain joins TRBV14 to TRBJ1-1, with 7 bases matching TRBD1. Trimming removed 5 bases from V and 1 base from J; junction bases left unmatched: 7. The CDR3 extends over 15 amino acids. From germline, CDR1 is SGHDN and CDR2 FVKESK. The DNA for the CDR3 is TGTGCCAGCAGCTCCCTGACAGGGACGAACACTGAAGCTTTCTTT. Translation gives CASSSLTGTNTEAFF.

CDR3 loop: CSSLGQGSEQYF. The CDR3 nucleotides are TGCAGCTCCCTGGGACAGGGAAGCGAGCAGTACTTC. This sequence joins TRBV29-1 and TRBJ2-7; TRBD1 matches 9 bases. The V segment lost 8 bases and the J segment 6 bases; nucleotides outside the gene matches: 8. From germline, CDR1 is SQVTM and CDR2 ANQGSEA. This CDR3 is built from 12 residues.